This passage covers 30 T cell receptor beta chains from one sample sequenced in a study of shared clonotypes between healthy human individuals. Sequencing used immunoSEQ multiplex PCR; TCRdb keeps in-frame clones, though not all of them. The repertoire holds hundreds of thousands of clones, with around 77% as singletons. Input material: PBMCs. The origin of the receptors is a woman between 35 and 50 years old in good health. Some clones in this sample may be carry-over from other donors' samples.

As regards this clone: A far bigger clonotype differs at one base, so this is likely a read error. The rearrangement uses TRBV6-5 and TRBJ2-7; 9 bases map to TRBD2. CDR1 is MNHEY, CDR2 SVGAGI, per germline. This CDR3 has 15 residues. The CDR3 DNA sequence: TGTGCCAACAGTTATTCGCCTAGCGGGAACTACGAGCAGTACTTC. Protein: CANSYSPSGNYEQYF.

The chain is built from TRBV7-2 and TRBJ1-4; no reliable D call. V lost 0 bases and J lost 8, with 16 bases in between. Germline CDR1 is SGHTA and CDR2 is FQGNSA. The CDR3 length is 16 residues. The CDR3 region has the DNA TGTGCCAGCAGCTTAGCCACAGCATGGATAGGAGAAAAACTGTTTTTT. This encodes CASSLATAWIGEKLFF. Looking up the rest from reference TRBV7-2 and TRBJ1-4 gives the full variable domain: GAGVSQSPSNKVTEKGKDVELRCDPISGHTALYWYRQSLGQGLEFLIYFQGNSAPDKSGLPSDRFSAERTGGSVSTLTIQRTQQEDSAVYLCASSLATAWIGEKLFFGSGTQLSVL.

This chain joins TRBV11-1 and TRBJ2-1, with a possible D match to TRBD1 (6 bases). The V gene's germline CDR1 is SGHAT and CDR2 FQDESV (reference sequence). V lost 1 base to trimming and J lost 1 base, with 8 bases between them. This CDR3 spans 15 amino acids. CDR3 in amino acids: CASSLGGPSYNEQFF. CDR3 nucleotides: TGTGCCAGCAGCTTAGGGGGGCCGTCCTACAATGAGCAGTTCTTC. Looking up the rest from reference TRBV11-1 and TRBJ2-1 gives the full variable domain: EAEVAQSPRYKITEKSQAVAFWCDPISGHATLYWYRQILGQGPELLVQFQDESVVDDSQLPKDRFSAERLKGVDSTLKIQPAELGDSAMYLCASSLGGPSYNEQFFGPGTRLTVL.

The V and J genes are TRBV21-1 and TRBJ1-2. TRBV21-1 is deemed a pseudogene. CDR3 size: 12 residues. In DNA, the CDR3 is TGTGCCAGCAGCAATAGTAGCTATGGCTACACCTTC. Amino acids: CASSNSSYGYTF.

This chain joins TRBV19 and TRBJ1-4, with 8 bases that match TRBD1. The CDR3 consists of 13 residues. V shed 7 bases, J shed 6 bases, and the junction held 4 bases outside the gene matches. Germline CDR1 reads LNHDA; CDR2 reads SQIVND (reference sequence). The CDR3, as DNA: TGTGCCAGTAAGGGACAGGCATATGAAAAACTGTTTTTT. It encodes CASKGQAYEKLFF.

The gene calls are TRBV20-1 and TRBJ2-7, with no clear D. V lost 7 bases and J 3 bases, leaving 7 bases between the germline ends. The CDR3 length is 10 residues. CDR1 is DFQATT, CDR2 SNEGSKA, per germline (reference sequence). The CDR3 region has the DNA TGCAGTGGGCTTAGCTACGAGCAGTACTTC. Amino acids: CSGLSYEQYF.

This clone is a singleton in its sample. A much larger clone is a single base away; this may be a read error. The gene calls are TRBV6-1 and TRBJ2-2, with D perhaps TRBD1 (5 bases). The CDR3 totals 14 residues. Germline CDR1 reads MNHNS; CDR2 reads SASEGT. The CDR3 here is CVSTRRDIPGELFF. The CDR3, as DNA: TGTGTCAGCACCCGCAGGGATATTCCCGGGGAGCTGTTTTTT.

J is TRBJ1-5 and V is TRBV6-5; 8 nucleotides align to TRBD1. This CDR3 has 13 amino acids. Per the germline V gene, CDR1 is MNHEY and CDR2 is SVGAGI. J gave up 4 bases and V 6 bases, and 2 bases lay outside the gene matches. The CDR3 region is CASSRTGNQPQHF. DNA of the CDR3: TGTGCCAGCAGCCGGACAGGGAATCAGCCCCAGCATTTT.

The sample holds many counts of this clone. The chain links TRBV2 to TRBJ1-5; 7 bases fit TRBD1. Germline CDR1 and CDR2: SNHLY and FYNNEI. V was clipped by 6 bases and J by 2 bases; unmatched bases: 4. There are 14 residues in the CDR3. CDR3 residues: CASRLTGGNQPQHF. The CDR3 DNA is TGTGCCAGCAGACTCACAGGGGGCAATCAGCCCCAGCATTTT.

The V gene is TRBV7-8, the J gene TRBJ1-2, with D uncertain. This CDR3 comprises 14 residues. Deletions cut 1 base from V and 5 bases from J, with 11 bases between. The germline V gene encodes CDR1 SGHVS and CDR2 FQNEAQ. CDR3 sequence: CASSLGREVYGYTF. CDR3 sequence (DNA): TGTGCCAGCAGCTTAGGAAGGGAGGTATATGGCTACACCTTC. Combining the CDR3 with reference TRBV7-8 and TRBJ1-2 gives the whole variable domain GAGVSQSPRYKVAKRGQDVALRCDPISGHVSLFWYQQALGQGPEFLTYFQNEAQLDKSGLPSDRFFAERPEGSVSTLKIQRTQQEDSAVYLCASSLGREVYGYTFGSGTRLTVV.

The chain joins TRBV6-1 to TRBJ1-5; D gene unclear. V was cut by 7 bases and J by 0 bases, with 13 bases left in between. CDR1 MNHNS and CDR2 SASEGT come from the germline V gene. This CDR3 contains 15 residues. The CDR3 nucleotides are TGTGCCAGCACCCCCAGTCGAGCTAGCAATCAGCCCCAGCATTTT. It translates to CASTPSRASNQPQHF.

V is TRBV5-4 and J is TRBJ2-3; 11 bases match TRBD2. Germline CDR1 and CDR2: SGHNT and YYREEE (reference sequence). Trimming at V came to 4 bases and at J to 0 bases, leaving 10 bases not matched to a gene. This CDR3 has 18 residues. The CDR3 is CASSPGTSGARSTDTQYF. Here the CDR3 DNA reads TGTGCCAGCAGCCCCGGGACTAGCGGAGCTCGTAGCACAGATACGCAGTATTTT.

For the CDR3, the DNA is TGCGCCAGCAGCTTTGGACAGGGGTCGAACACCGGGGAGCTGTTTTTT. Its translation: CASSFGQGSNTGELFF. V and J are TRBV5-1 and TRBJ2-2; 9 bases are shared with TRBD1. V lost 2 bases, J lost 0 bases, and 2 bases stayed unmatched. The germline V gene encodes CDR1 SGHRS and CDR2 YFSETQ. The CDR3 spans 16 residues. The entire variable domain, with the rest obtained from reference TRBV5-1 and TRBJ2-2, is as follows: KAGVTQTPRYLIKTRGQQVTLSCSPISGHRSVSWYQQTPGQGLQFLFEYFSETQRNKGNFPGRFSGRQFSNSRSEMNVSTLELGDSALYLCASSFGQGSNTGELFFGEGSRLTVL.

The CDR3 loop is CASSSPGQGSPGELFF. The CDR3, as DNA: TGTGCCAGCAGTTCGCCGGGACAGGGGTCCCCGGGGGAGCTGTTTTTT. The chain couples TRBV28 to TRBJ2-2, with TRBD1 matching over 10 bases. Germline CDR1 MDHEN, CDR2 SYDVKM. V lost 4 bases to trimming and J lost 8 bases; unmatched junction nucleotides: 10. The CDR3 runs 16 residues.

V and J are TRBV19 and TRBJ2-7; 10 nucleotides line up with TRBD2. Germline V gene sequence: CDR1 LNHDA, CDR2 SQIVND (reference sequence). CDR3 length: 16 residues. V shed 5 bases, J shed 3 bases, and the junction held 10 bases outside the gene matches. CDR3: CASSEQAGGPIYEQYF. CDR3 nucleotide sequence: TGTGCCAGTAGTGAACAAGCGGGAGGGCCAATCTACGAGCAGTACTTC.

The rearrangement joins TRBV23-1 to TRBJ1-5, with D possibly TRBD1 on 6 matching bases. TRBV23-1 is flagged as an ORF with uncertain function. The CDR3 has 16 amino acids. Trimming removed 0 bases from V and 5 bases from J, with 14 bases in between. This CDR3 reads CASSQSSRRGHQPQHF. The DNA of the CDR3 is TGCGCCAGCAGTCAATCTTCCCGACGGGGGCATCAGCCCCAGCATTTT.

This chain uses TRBV7-2 with TRBJ2-3; 7 nucleotides match TRBD1. In germline, CDR1 is SGHTA, CDR2 FQGNSA. The CDR3 is 17 amino acids. Unmatched junction bases numbered 7, after V lost 1 base and J lost 0 bases. CDR3 protein: CASSLEHGTESTDTQYF. CDR3 bases: TGTGCCAGCAGCTTAGAACACGGGACAGAAAGCACAGATACGCAGTATTTT.

Here the CDR3 DNA reads TGTGCCACCGGACTAGCGGGAGAGAATTACGAGCAGTACTTC. This translates into CATGLAGENYEQYF. The V gene is TRBV10-3, the J gene TRBJ2-7, with TRBD2 matching over 13 bases. Trimming cost V 10 bases and J 4 bases; bases outside gene matches: 7. The CDR3 totals 14 residues. CDR1 ENHRY and CDR2 SYGVKD come from the germline V gene.

The rearrangement joins TRBV5-1 to TRBJ2-4; the match to TRBD1 covers 7 bases. This CDR3 is 15 amino acids long. CDR1 and CDR2 from the germline V gene are SGHRS and YFSETQ. The junction had 5 bases not matched to a gene; V was cut back by 4 bases and J by 1 base. The CDR3 DNA sequence: TGCGCCAGCAGCGCGACACAGGGGGCCAAAAACATTCAGTACTTC. It encodes CASSATQGAKNIQYF.

As DNA, the CDR3 is TGCGCCAGCAGCCACCCCGGGACAGGGCTCTACGAGCAGTACTTC. Translating gives CASSHPGTGLYEQYF. The V call is TRBV4-3, the J call TRBJ2-7; 9 nucleotides align to TRBD1. The J segment lost 3 bases and the V segment lost 3 bases, leaving 6 bases of the junction unmatched. The CDR3 has 15 residues. Per germline, CDR1 LGHNA and CDR2 YSLEER.

In its sample, this clone was seen a few times. The chain employs TRBV15 and TRBJ1-5; no clear D gene. The V gene lost 1 base and the J gene lost 5 bases, with 9 bases spanning the gap. The CDR3 loop spans 14 amino acids. Germline V lookup: CDR1 LNHNV, CDR2 YYDKDF (reference sequence). CDR3 coding DNA: TGTGCCACCAGCAGAGGTCTAATGGATCAGCCCCAGCATTTT. Encoded protein: CATSRGLMDQPQHF.

This rearrangement joins TRBV4-3 to TRBJ2-3; TRBD1 agrees at 7 bases. Germline-derived CDR1 and CDR2 are LGHNA and YSLEER. V dropped 1 base and J dropped 6; count of bases not matched to a gene: 10. The CDR3 has 16 amino acids. The CDR3 loop reads CASSQGGTVSTDTQYF. CDR3 coding DNA: TGCGCCAGCAGCCAAGGAGGGACAGTCTCCACCGATACGCAGTATTTT.

This chain uses TRBV12-5 with TRBJ2-1; 13 bases line up with TRBD2. This CDR3 has 15 amino acids. After removal of 3 bases from V and 9 bases from J, the junction contained 5 bases not matched to a gene. From germline, CDR1 is LGHNT and CDR2 FRNRAP. The CDR3: CASGFGLAGVGEQFF. The DNA for the CDR3 is TGTGCTAGTGGTTTCGGACTAGCGGGAGTTGGTGAGCAGTTCTTC.

Points on this clone: A single base is all that separates this from a far larger clone, so a read error is likely. The chain links TRBV28 to TRBJ2-5, with D unresolved. This CDR3 spans 12 amino acids. The germline V gene encodes CDR1 MDHEN and CDR2 SYDVKM. Trimming left V 2 bases short and J 9 bases short, with 10 bases between. CDR3 DNA sequence: TGTGCCAGCAGTTTAAATCCCCAGGCCCAGTACTTC. It codes for CASSLNPQAQYF.

V gene TRBV19 combines with J gene TRBJ2-2; unclear D gene. V was pared by 3 bases and J by 4 bases, with 6 bases between. The CDR3 length is 13 residues. CDR1 and CDR2 from the germline V gene are LNHDA and SQIVND (reference sequence). The CDR3 sequence: CASSIGPTGELFF. Here the CDR3 DNA reads TGTGCCAGTAGTATTGGGCCCACCGGGGAGCTGTTTTTT.

Concerning this clone: It is likely a read error: a sequence one base away is far more abundant. The sample contains more than one DNA sequence encoding this CDR3. CDR3 nucleotides: TGTGCCAGCAGTGTTTCAGGGGGTTCCTACGAACAGTACTTC. Its translation is CASSVSGGSYEQYF. J is TRBJ2-7 and V is TRBV2; 7 bases are a match to TRBD1. Germline-derived CDR1 and CDR2 are SNHLY and FYNNEI. The CDR3 contains 14 residues.

J is TRBJ2-1 and V is TRBV7-2; TRBD1 might be the D (5 bases). V was trimmed by 1 base and J by 7 bases, leaving 8 bases between them. The CDR3 spans 13 residues. From germline, CDR1 is SGHTA and CDR2 FQGNSA. CDR3 bases: TGTGCCAGCAGCTTAGAGGGGCTTAATGAGCAGTTCTTC. It yields the protein CASSLEGLNEQFF.

This chain links TRBV4-2 with TRBJ2-2; possible D gene TRBD2, 6 bases. In germline, CDR1 is LGHNA, CDR2 YNFKEQ. This CDR3 region has 17 residues. V lost 0 bases to trimming and J lost 1 base, with 12 bases between them. CDR3 amino acids: CASSQDLGGGNTGELFF. CDR3 in DNA: TGTGCCAGCAGCCAAGATTTGGGGGGAGGGAACACCGGGGAGCTGTTTTTT.

The sample holds a few counts of this clone. The identical CDR3 is also encoded by other nucleotide sequences in the sample. This chain links TRBV9 with TRBJ2-7, with 7 bases identical to TRBD1. This CDR3 has 15 residues. Germline V gene lookup returns CDR1 SGDLS and CDR2 YYNGEE. The V segment lost 1 base and the J segment 2 bases; nucleotides outside the gene matches: 6. DNA of the CDR3: TGTGCCAGCAGCGTAACCCGGGACAGTCCCTACGAGCAGTACTTC. It specifies CASSVTRDSPYEQYF.

This clone was seen only once. The chain joins TRBV4-1 to TRBJ1-4; tentatively, D is TRBD1 (5 bases). There are 15 residues in the CDR3. V was trimmed by 4 bases and J by 7 bases, leaving 16 bases between them. The V gene's germline CDR1 is MGHRA and CDR2 YSYEKL. CDR3 region: CASSPLGLSPEKLFF. DNA for the CDR3: TGCGCCAGCAGCCCACTGGGACTGTCCCCTGAAAAACTGTTTTTT.